A single TCR beta chain is shown here with its context. Its cognate antigen is unknown. The sample comes from a study of vaccination and CD4 T cells after COVID-19. At the level of the study: Six males and four females, two Hispanic, made up the convalescents. Drawing of post-COVID samples took place a median roughly 100 days after diagnosis (range 35 to 161). Control wells got either CEFX epitopes, HIV-1 Nef peptides, or no peptide at all.

This sample's treatment: approximately 11-day PBMC culture with coronavirus spike peptide pools or control peptides (ViraFEST assay). Trimming stripped 5 bases from V and 0 bases from J, with 10 bases between. The germline CDR1 and CDR2 sequences are MNHEY and SMNVEV (reference sequence). The CDR3 has 14 amino acids. Cultured CD4+ T cell DNA underwent sequencing with the Oncomine TCR Beta short-read assay. TCRdb used MiXCR to reprocess the PCR reads, holding one entry per CDR3 protein. The data contain nearly 20,000 distinct CDR3 sequences, 80% of them singletons. The specimen was CD4+ T cells from blood, cultured in vitro, collected after SARS-CoV-2 vaccination. This receptor was obtained from a human donor who received a COVID-19 vaccine. The rearrangement joins TRBV27 to TRBJ2-5; D may be TRBD1 (5 bases). The CDR3: CASSERTHQETQYF. CDR3 DNA: TGTGCCAGCAGTGAACGGACACACCAAGAGACCCAGTACTTC.